The 14 T cell receptor beta chains in this list originate from one sample, sequenced in a study of T-cell memory formation after mild COVID-19 (dated by TCRdb to about 2021). Library construction relied on 5' RACE. Sequenced on an Illumina NovaSeq 6000. The public sequencing data were trimmed at Q25 with fastp and processed into clonotypes with MiXCR by TCRdb, which kept only in-frame beta chains. Duplicate CDR3 protein sequences are folded into a single record with the most common DNA and genes. Present in this sample are over 95,000 distinct CDR3 sequences, 20% to 25% of which were seen just once. Around 40% of the sample is taken by the ten largest. Material: PBMCs or a T cell subset sorted from them (not recorded which). The source is a young man who had mild COVID-19 (a few samples of this study predate the infection). The sample titles of this study are shuffled in the database, so cell type and time point are left out; the donor was told from shared clones.

The J gene is TRBJ2-5, the V gene TRBV7-9, with TRBD1 as a possible D gene (6 bases). Germline-derived CDR1 and CDR2 are SEHNR and FQNEAQ (reference sequence). Trimming removed 2 bases from V and 4 bases from J, with 14 bases in between. This CDR3 contains 15 residues. The CDR3 loop is CASSLIVHRAETQYF. For the CDR3, the DNA is TGTGCCAGCAGCTTAATAGTCCACAGGGCAGAGACCCAGTACTTC.

This CDR3 is CSVEGASTYNEQFF. CDR3 coding DNA: TGCAGCGTTGAAGGGGCCTCGACTTACAATGAGCAGTTCTTC. The chain combines TRBV29-1 with TRBJ2-1; D gene ambiguous. Germline V gene lookup returns CDR1 SQVTM and CDR2 ANQGSEA. Deletions cut 1 base from V and 4 bases from J, with 11 bases between. The CDR3 runs 14 residues.

This clonotype was seen more than once but under ten times. This chain links TRBV4-2 with TRBJ2-3; the match to TRBD2 covers 10 bases. V was clipped by 4 bases and J by 0 bases; unmatched bases: 4. Germline values: CDR1 LGHNA, CDR2 YNFKEQ. This CDR3 region has 16 residues. CDR3 sequence: CASSPTSGYSTDTQYF. The CDR3 nucleotides read TGTGCCAGCAGCCCGACTAGCGGGTATAGCACAGATACGCAGTATTTT.

The rearrangement uses TRBV4-3 and TRBJ2-7; a weak D match, TRBD1 (6 bases). V lost 0 bases and J lost 7, with 16 bases in between. Germline V gives CDR1 LGHNA, CDR2 YSLEER. CDR3 size: 15 residues. The DNA for the CDR3 is TGCGCCAGCAGCCAAGATCATTCAGGGGTGGGGGAGCAGTACTTC. As protein: CASSQDHSGVGEQYF.

This clonotype was counted a few times. The V call is TRBV7-8, the J call TRBJ2-7; D unresolved. In germline, CDR1 is SGHVS, CDR2 FQNEAQ. This CDR3 has 14 residues. Deletions cut 0 bases from V and 3 bases from J, with 9 bases between. The CDR3 spells CASSLAPDGYEQYV. CDR3 in DNA: TGTGCCAGCAGCTTAGCACCGGACGGCTACGAGCAGTACGTC.

The chain couples TRBV5-1 to TRBJ1-1; no reliable D call. This CDR3 has 13 amino acids. The germline CDR1 and CDR2 sequences are SGHRS and YFSETQ. The V and J ends lost 1 base and 1 base respectively, with 5 bases between them. CDR3 sequence: CASSLYPNTEAFF. As DNA, the CDR3 is TGCGCCAGCAGCTTGTACCCGAACACTGAAGCTTTCTTT.

Only a few counts were recorded for this clonotype. The V call is TRBV29-1, the J call TRBJ2-1, with TRBD1 as a possible D gene (5 bases). The CDR3 is 11 residues long. Trimming removed 5 bases from V and 7 bases from J, with 9 bases in between. Germline V gene sequence: CDR1 SQVTM, CDR2 ANQGSEA. As DNA, the CDR3 is TGCAGCGTTTCAGGGCGGAATGAGCAGTTCTTC. Encoded protein: CSVSGRNEQFF.

The chain is built from TRBV7-2 and TRBJ2-2, with D hard to call. The CDR3 has 12 amino acids. The germline V gene encodes CDR1 SGHTA and CDR2 FQGNSA. V was pared by 3 bases and J by 6 bases, with 5 bases between. CDR3 protein: CASSFAAGELFF. CDR3 nucleotide sequence: TGTGCCAGCAGCTTTGCGGCCGGGGAGCTGTTTTTT.

This chain joins TRBV11-2 and TRBJ2-3; D might be TRBD2 (5 bases). CDR1 and CDR2 (germline): SGHAT, FQNNGV. Trimming shortened V by 7 bases and J by 1 base, and 15 bases separated the two germline ends. This CDR3 is built from 15 residues. The CDR3 region is CASNRGHQRTDTQYF. CDR3 sequence (DNA): TGTGCCAGCAACCGAGGGCACCAACGCACAGATACGCAGTATTTT.

This chain connects TRBV5-6 to TRBJ2-7, with D tentatively TRBD1 or TRBD2 (5 bases each). Looked up from germline, CDR1 is SGHDT and CDR2 is YYEEEE. Trimming cost V 0 bases and J 4 bases, with 11 bases left between them. The CDR3 runs to 14 residues. The CDR3 region has the DNA TGTGCCAGCAGCTTGGTTGGGACCCGATACGAGCAGTACGTC. Amino acid sequence: CASSLVGTRYEQYV.

This clonotype was counted a few times. The CDR3 loop is CASSLFQGAMTDTQYF. Here the CDR3 DNA reads TGTGCCAGCAGTCTCTTCCAGGGGGCGATGACAGATACGCAGTATTTT. The chain carries TRBV6-4 and TRBJ2-3; 8 nucleotides align to TRBD1. The CDR3 totals 16 residues. Germline CDR1 is MRHNA and CDR2 is SNTAGT. J lost 3 bases, V lost 5 bases, and 10 bases had no gene match.

The V gene is TRBV9, the J gene TRBJ1-2; 7 bases align to TRBD1. Germline CDR1 SGDLS, CDR2 YYNGEE. V was pared by 3 bases and J by 7 bases, with 3 bases of the junction left unmatched. The CDR3 is 12 residues long. The CDR3 is CASSATGSGYTF. Here the CDR3 DNA reads TGTGCCAGCAGCGCGACAGGGTCTGGCTACACCTTC.

The chain uses TRBV5-1 and TRBJ2-2; a weak D match, TRBD1 (6 bases). The germline V gene has CDR1 SGHRS and CDR2 YFSETQ. V lost 5 bases, J lost 0 bases, and 14 bases lay in between. The length of the CDR3 is 16 residues. The DNA for the CDR3 is TGCGCCAGCAGACCCTCAGGGGACGCGAACACCGGGGAGCTGTTTTTT. It codes for CASRPSGDANTGELFF.

The rearrangement uses TRBV6-2 or TRBV6-3 and TRBJ2-5; D is undetermined. The CDR3 is 14 amino acids. Germline loops: CDR1 MNHEY, CDR2 SVGEGT. V lost 3 bases and J lost 0, with 8 bases in between. For the CDR3, the DNA is TGTGCCAGCAGTTATGGACCGTACCAAGAGACCCAGTACTTC. This translates into CASSYGPYQETQYF.